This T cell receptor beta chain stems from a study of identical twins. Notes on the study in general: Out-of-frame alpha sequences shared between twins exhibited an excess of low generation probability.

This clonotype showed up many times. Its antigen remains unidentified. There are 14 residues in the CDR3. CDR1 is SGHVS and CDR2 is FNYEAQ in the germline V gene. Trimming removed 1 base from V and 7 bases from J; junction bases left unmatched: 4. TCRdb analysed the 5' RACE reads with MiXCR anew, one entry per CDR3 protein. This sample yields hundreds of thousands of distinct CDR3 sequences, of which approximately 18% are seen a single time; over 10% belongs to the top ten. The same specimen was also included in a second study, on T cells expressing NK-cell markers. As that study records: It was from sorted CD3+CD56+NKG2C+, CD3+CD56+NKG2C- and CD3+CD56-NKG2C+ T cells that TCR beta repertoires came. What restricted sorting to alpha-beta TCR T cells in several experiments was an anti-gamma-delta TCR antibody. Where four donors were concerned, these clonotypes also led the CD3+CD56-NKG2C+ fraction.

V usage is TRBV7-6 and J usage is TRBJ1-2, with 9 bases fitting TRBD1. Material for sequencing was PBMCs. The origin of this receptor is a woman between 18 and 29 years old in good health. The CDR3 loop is CASSLGTGAIGYTF. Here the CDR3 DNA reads TGTGCCAGCAGCTTAGGGACAGGGGCGATTGGCTACACCTTC.